Below are 2 T cell receptor beta chains sequenced from a single sample in a study of T-cell reconstitution after alpha-beta-depleted transplantation in children. The TCRbeta library was prepared with unique molecular identifiers. TCRdb passed the PCR reads through MiXCR, listing each CDR3 protein once. The sample gives hundreds of thousands of distinct CDR3 sequences, 13% of which show up once; around 0.79% is in the top ten. The sequenced sample was PBMCs, obtained before TCRalphabeta/CD19-depleted stem cell transplant. Receptor source: a girl aged 2 to 9 with congenital amegakaryocytic thrombocytopenia, due to receive a stem cell transplant.

The V call is TRBV20-1, the J call TRBJ2-2; TRBD2 matches 7 bases. The V gene's germline CDR1 is DFQATT and CDR2 SNEGSKA (reference sequence). The CDR3 spans 18 residues. The V segment lost 3 bases and the J segment 0 bases; nucleotides outside the gene matches: 13. CDR3 sequence: CSASWVDLAVANTGELFF. The CDR3 bases are TGCAGTGCTAGTTGGGTGGACCTAGCGGTCGCGAACACCGGGGAGCTGTTTTTT.

This clonotype occurred many times. This sequence joins TRBV28 and TRBJ2-3; 9 nucleotides align to TRBD1. Trimming removed 5 bases from V and 4 bases from J; junction bases left unmatched: 10. The germline CDR1 and CDR2 sequences are MDHEN and SYDVKM. The CDR3 has 16 amino acids. As DNA, the CDR3 is TGTGCCAGCAGTACGACCGGGACAGGGAGTGCAGATACGCAGTATTTT. Translating it yields CASSTTGTGSADTQYF.